The 26 T cell receptor beta chains reported below all come from one sample, sequenced in a study of blood T cell repertoires in COVID-19. Only in-frame clones appear in the TCRdb table, and some are missing; sequencing was by immunoSEQ multiplex PCR. This sample has 250,000 to 350,000 clones, with roughly 80% found just once. Sequenced material: peripheral blood. Source of these receptors: a human donor with COVID-19, enrolled during active disease. The donor label of this sample is uncertain.

The J gene is TRBJ2-7, the V gene TRBV7-9; perhaps TRBD2 as D (5 bases). V was pared by 5 bases and J by 1 base, with 12 bases between. This CDR3 comprises 14 residues. Germline CDR1 and CDR2: SEHNR and FQNEAQ (reference sequence). As DNA, the CDR3 is TGTGCCAGCAGCAGGAGGACCGCTTCCTACGAGCAGTACTTC. Translated, it gives CASSRRTASYEQYF.

The V and J genes are TRBV29-1 and TRBJ2-2; TRBD2 is a possible D gene (7 bases). V lost 4 bases to trimming and J lost 6 bases, with 12 bases between them. This CDR3 is built from 13 residues. Germline V gene sequence: CDR1 SQVTM, CDR2 ANQGSEA. CDR3 DNA: TGCAGCGTTGGAAGAGGGGGGGCCGGGGAGCTGTTTTTT. It translates to CSVGRGGAGELFF.

The V and J genes are TRBV6-5 and TRBJ1-5, with D tentatively TRBD1 (5 bases). Germline V gene sequence: CDR1 MNHEY, CDR2 SVGAGI. This CDR3 comprises 15 residues. V lost 5 bases and J 3 bases, leaving 14 bases between the germline ends. CDR3 protein: CASSRAGRDNQPQHF. In nucleotides, the CDR3 is TGTGCCAGCAGTCGGGCAGGGCGTGACAATCAGCCCCAGCATTTT.

As regards this clone: The junction does not match germline at one end; this may be a read error. This sequence joins TRBV30 and TRBJ2-1, with TRBD2 matching 8 bases. From germline, CDR1 is GTSNPN and CDR2 SVGIG (reference sequence). The CDR3 loop spans 17 amino acids. CDR3: CAWCRGGGGFSNNEQFF. The CDR3 region has the DNA TGTGCCTGGTGCCGGGGGGGCGGGGGTTTCTCCAACAATGAGCAGTTCTTC.

V and J are TRBV5-1 and TRBJ2-5; D gene unclear. V shed 2 bases and J shed 1 base, with 6 bases lying between them. From germline, CDR1 is SGHRS and CDR2 YFSETQ. The CDR3 spans 13 residues. As DNA, the CDR3 is TGCGCCAGCAGCTTTTCTAGCCAAGAGACCCAGTACTTC. Protein product: CASSFSSQETQYF.

The rearrangement uses TRBV28 and TRBJ2-3; TRBD2 matches 10 bases. Germline assignment: CDR1 MDHEN and CDR2 SYDVKM. The J segment lost 5 bases and the V segment lost 5 bases, leaving 4 bases of the junction unmatched. The CDR3 sequence is 14 residues long. The CDR3 here is CASSLAGARDTQYF. CDR3 DNA sequence: TGTGCCAGCAGTCTAGCGGGAGCTAGAGATACGCAGTATTTT. The entire variable domain, with the rest obtained from reference TRBV28 and TRBJ2-3, is as follows: DVKVTQSSRYLVKRTGEKVFLECVQDMDHENMFWYRQDPGLGLRLIYFSYDVKMKEKGDIPEGYSVSREKKERFSLILESASTNQTSMYLCASSLAGARDTQYFGPGTRLTVL.

The rearrangement links TRBV3-1 (or the pseudogene TRBV3-2) to TRBJ2-7; 7 bases match TRBD2. The CDR3 runs 16 residues. Trimming removed 1 base from V and 2 bases from J; junction bases left unmatched: 8. CDR1 is LGHDT and CDR2 is YNNKEL in the germline V gene (reference sequence). The CDR3 coding sequence is TGTGCCAGCAGCCAAGGAGGACTAGTGATAACCTACGAGCAGTACTTC. Encoded protein: CASSQGGLVITYEQYF.

This chain connects TRBV4-3 to TRBJ1-6, with 11 bases aligning to TRBD1. Germline V gene sequence: CDR1 LGHNA, CDR2 YSLEER. Unmatched junction bases numbered 6, after V lost 4 bases and J lost 10 bases. This CDR3 comprises 15 residues. DNA for the CDR3: TGCGCCAGCAGCCGAGGGACAGGGGGGAGATCACCCCTCCACTTT. Residues: CASSRGTGGRSPLHF.

V is TRBV6-2 or TRBV6-3 and J is TRBJ1-2, with TRBD1 identical over 12 bases. With V trimmed by 2 bases and J by 5 bases, 6 bases remained unmatched. The germline CDR1 and CDR2 sequences are MNHEY and SVGEGT. CDR3 length: 16 amino acids. The CDR3, as DNA: TGTGCCAGCAGTTACGGGACAGGGGGCGCAGGGTATGGCTACACCTTC. Residues: CASSYGTGGAGYGYTF.

CDR3 bases: TGTGCCAGCAGCCACCCCCTAGCGGGAGTGTTGAATGAGCAGTTCTTC. This translates into CASSHPLAGVLNEQFF. The V and J genes are TRBV3-1 (or the pseudogene TRBV3-2) and TRBJ2-1, with 10 bases that match TRBD2. V shed 3 bases and J 7 bases; nucleotides not matched to a gene: 9. This CDR3 region has 16 residues. Germline CDR1 reads LGHDT; CDR2 reads YNNKEL (reference sequence).

The chain is built from TRBV18 and TRBJ2-2; 8 bases fit TRBD1. CDR3 length equals 17 residues. With 4 bases clipped from V and 3 bases from J, the junction kept 10 bases outside the gene matches. Germline V lookup: CDR1 KGHSH, CDR2 LQKENI. The CDR3 loop is CASSLTVGQVYTGELFF. The CDR3 DNA reads TGTGCCAGCTCACTTACCGTGGGACAGGTCTACACCGGGGAGCTGTTTTTT.

The V and J genes are TRBV29-1 and TRBJ1-2; 7 bases are a match to TRBD1. The V gene end was trimmed by 3 bases and the J gene end by 2 bases; junction bases not matched to a gene: 6. The CDR3 sequence is 14 residues long. Germline loops: CDR1 SQVTM, CDR2 ANQGSEA. This chain's CDR3 is CSVDRTGLNYGYTF. CDR3 in DNA: TGCAGCGTTGACAGGACAGGTTTGAACTATGGCTACACCTTC.

The chain couples TRBV19 to TRBJ1-5; tentatively, D is TRBD1 (6 bases). Trimming pared 2 bases from V and 7 bases from J, leaving 15 bases between. Germline lookup yields CDR1 LNHDA and CDR2 SQIVND (reference sequence). This CDR3 contains 15 residues. The CDR3 spells CASSINSGGGQPQHF. The CDR3 DNA follows: TGTGCCAGTAGTATAAATTCGGGGGGCGGCCAGCCCCAGCATTTT.

Here the CDR3 reads CASSEAGVSPSGADTQYF. DNA of the CDR3: TGTGCCAGCAGTGAGGCGGGAGTTTCTCCTAGTGGGGCAGATACGCAGTATTTT. The chain is built from TRBV28 and TRBJ2-3; 7 bases align to TRBD2. Germline loops: CDR1 MDHEN, CDR2 SYDVKM. The J segment lost 4 bases and the V segment lost 5 bases, leaving 18 bases of the junction unmatched. CDR3 size: 18 residues.

This clone was seen a handful of times. This rearrangement joins TRBV27 to TRBJ2-2; D may be TRBD2 (6 bases). Germline assignment: CDR1 MNHEY and CDR2 SMNVEV (reference sequence). The V end was cut by 0 bases, the J end by 13 bases, with 15 bases between. This CDR3 is built from 14 residues. The CDR3 spells CASSLSSQRVVLFF. The CDR3 nucleotides are TGTGCCAGCAGTTTATCCTCCCAGCGGGTGGTGCTGTTTTTT.

This rearrangement joins TRBV7-9 to TRBJ1-3; a weak D match, TRBD1 (5 bases). V lost 2 bases and J 0 bases, leaving 8 bases between the germline ends. This CDR3 has 15 residues. Germline-derived CDR1 and CDR2 are SEHNR and FQNEAQ (reference sequence). CDR3 region: CASSLHGGSGNTIYF. For the CDR3, the DNA is TGTGCCAGCAGCTTACACGGGGGCTCTGGAAACACCATATATTTT.

This sequence joins TRBV11-3 and TRBJ2-3; tentatively, D is TRBD1 (6 bases). The germline V and J ends were trimmed by 1 base and 1 base, with 12 bases remaining between them. This CDR3 contains 16 residues. Germline V gene lookup returns CDR1 SGHNT and CDR2 YENEEA. CDR3 sequence: CASSLGLRGGTDTQYF. In DNA form, the CDR3 reads TGTGCCAGCAGCTTAGGACTCAGGGGAGGCACAGATACGCAGTATTTT.

The gene calls are TRBV15 and TRBJ1-5; the D gene is possibly TRBD1 (5 bases). The CDR3 is made up of 16 amino acids. V was pared by 0 bases and J by 2 bases, with 11 bases between. Germline-derived CDR1 and CDR2 are LNHNV and YYDKDF (reference sequence). This CDR3 reads CATSRDQGWGNQPQHF. The CDR3 DNA follows: TGTGCCACCAGCAGAGATCAGGGATGGGGCAATCAGCCCCAGCATTTT.

V usage is TRBV19 and J usage is TRBJ1-5; 9 nucleotides align to TRBD1. The CDR3 loop spans 16 amino acids. CDR1 is LNHDA and CDR2 is SQIVND in the germline V gene (reference sequence). The ends lost 3 bases at V and 7 bases at J; junction bases unmatched: 10. The CDR3 sequence: CASSMIGDRARQPQHF. The CDR3 nucleotides are TGTGCCAGTAGTATGATTGGGGACAGGGCAAGACAGCCCCAGCATTTT. The variable domain in full, with the rest retrieved from reference TRBV19 and TRBJ1-5, is DGGITQSPKYLFRKEGQNVTLSCEQNLNHDAMYWYRQDPGQGLRLIYYSQIVNDFQKGDIAEGYSVSREKKESFPLTVTSAQKNPTAFYLCASSMIGDRARQPQHFGDGTRLSIL.

In its sample, this clone was seen once. The V gene is TRBV27, the J gene TRBJ1-1, with a weak D call TRBD1 (5 bases). The CDR3 is 13 residues long. V gave up 0 bases and J gave up 8 bases, with 10 bases separating them. Looked up from germline, CDR1 is MNHEY and CDR2 is SMNVEV (reference sequence). The CDR3 nucleotides are TGTGCCAGCAGTTTATCGCAGGGCCTAGAAGCTTTCTTT. Its translation: CASSLSQGLEAFF.

V and J are TRBV18 and TRBJ1-4, with 8 positions matching TRBD1. The germline gives CDR1 KGHSH, CDR2 LQKENI. Losses at the gene ends were 6 bases for V and 4 bases for J; bases not matched to a gene: 7. The CDR3 loop spans 15 amino acids. CDR3 DNA: TGTGCCAGCTCCCCCGGACAGGGCGGTAATGAAAAACTGTTTTTT. Translation: CASSPGQGGNEKLFF.

The rearrangement joins TRBV7-2 to TRBJ1-4; maybe TRBD1 (5 bases). This CDR3 is built from 14 residues. Germline CDR1 and CDR2: SGHTA and FQGNSA. Trimming pared 5 bases from V and 7 bases from J, leaving 14 bases between. This CDR3 reads CASSGDYGAEKLFF. The CDR3, as DNA: TGTGCCAGCAGCGGGGACTATGGAGCTGAAAAACTGTTTTTT.

The rearrangement links TRBV7-9 to TRBJ1-6; 8 bases align to TRBD1. V shed 5 bases and J 5 bases; nucleotides not matched to a gene: 5. The CDR3 extends over 15 amino acids. Per germline, CDR1 SEHNR and CDR2 FQNEAQ (reference sequence). The CDR3 DNA sequence: TGTGCCAGCAGCCAAACAGGGGGAAATAATTCACCCCTCCACTTT. As protein: CASSQTGGNNSPLHF.

The CDR3 DNA reads TGTGCCATCAGTGATTTGCGGTTGGGGCCATCCTACAATGAGCAGTTCTTC. It translates to CAISDLRLGPSYNEQFF. The rearrangement uses TRBV10-3 and TRBJ2-1; D is possibly TRBD1 (5 bases). The CDR3 sequence is 17 residues long. Germline V gene lookup returns CDR1 ENHRY and CDR2 SYGVKD. The germline V and J ends were trimmed by 3 bases and 1 base, with 16 bases remaining between them.

The chain uses TRBV28 and TRBJ1-5, with 10 bases fitting TRBD1. Per the germline V gene, CDR1 is MDHEN and CDR2 is SYDVKM. Unmatched junction bases numbered 9, after V lost 3 bases and J lost 1 base. There are 18 residues in the CDR3. CDR3 bases: TGTGCCAGCAGTTTGGCGTCGAGGACAGGGGGAAGCAATCAGCCCCAGCATTTT. It is translated as CASSLASRTGGSNQPQHF.

The rearrangement joins TRBV5-4 to TRBJ1-3; D is uncertain. CDR1 and CDR2 (germline): SGHNT, YYREEE (reference sequence). Between the trimmed V and J ends, which lost 1 base and 9 bases, there was a span of 20 bases. This CDR3 has 16 amino acids. The CDR3 DNA reads as TGTGCCAGCAGCTTGAGAGCGGACCTTATTGGAGGCACCATATATTTT. This translates into CASSLRADLIGGTIYF.